Listed below are T cell receptor beta chains from one sample, sequenced in a study of T cell responses to AZD1222 COVID-19 vaccine. Using immunoSEQ multiplex PCR, the repertoire was profiled, and TCRdb retains in-frame clones only, with some absent. Altogether about 120,000 clones are present, roughly 92% being singletons, with the ten largest covering roughly 1.8%. The input for sequencing was peripheral blood, taken on day 0 of AZD1222 vaccination. The receptors were gathered from an adult in good health. Each CDR3 is given with its conserved first and last residue. The D gene is left open where the match is weak. Clone size, where shown, is once, few, many, or a class for clones that have expanded.

V	size	J	D	DNA	CDR3
TRBV10-3	.	TRBJ1-1	TRBD1	TGTGCCATCAGTGGGAGGACAGGGGAGACTGAAGCTTTCTTT	CAISGRTGETEAFF
TRBV18	.	TRBJ2-5	.	TGTGCCAGCTCACCTTCAGCCGAAGAGACCCAGTACTTC	CASSPSAEETQYF
TRBV7-2	.	TRBJ1-1	.	TGTGCCAGCAGCCCAGGGTGGGGCGGGTCTGAAGCTTTCTTT	CASSPGWGGSEAFF
TRBV18	.	TRBJ1-1	.	TGTGCCAGCTCACCACCCACAGGCCTCCTAGGAGCTTTCTTT	CASSPPTGLLGAFF
TRBV7-3	.	TRBJ2-7	.	TGTGCCAGCAGCTTAACTGGGTCCAGGCGCTACGAGCAGTACTTC	CASSLTGSRRYEQYF
TRBV12-5	.	TRBJ2-1	.	TGTGCTAGTGGTTTGAATGAGCAGTTCTTC	CASGLNEQFF
TRBV7-9	.	TRBJ1-2	.	TGTGCCAGCAGCCCCAGGGGCCTGGATGGGTATGGCTACACCTTC	CASSPRGLDGYGYTF
TRBV9	.	TRBJ1-1	.	TGTGCCAGCAGCGTAGGTGGGGGGGCGAACACTGAAGCTTTCTTT	CASSVGGGANTEAFF
TRBV24-1	once	TRBJ2-5	.	TGTGCCACCAGTGATAGAAGGACTCGAGAGACCCAGTACTTC	CATSDRRTRETQYF
TRBV6-1	.	TRBJ1-1	.	TGTGCCAGCAGTGATTTCAGGGAGACTGAAGCTTTCTTT	CASSDFRETEAFF
TRBV4-3	.	TRBJ1-5	.	TGCGCCAGCAGCCAAGATATCCAGGGACATCAGCCCCAGCATTTT	CASSQDIQGHQPQHF
TRBV12-3/TRBV12-4	.	TRBJ1-6	.	TGTGCCAGCAGCCGAGACTACAATTCACCCCTCCACTTT	CASSRDYNSPLHF
TRBV30	.	TRBJ1-2	.	TGTGCCTGGAGTGTTACGGTCAGGGTGGTATTC	CAWSVTVRVVF
TRBV5-1	.	TRBJ1-2	TRBD1	TGCGCCAGCAGCTTGGCGGTCCCGACAGGGATCGACTATGGCTACACCTTC	CASSLAVPTGIDYGYTF
TRBV20-1	.	TRBJ2-5	TRBD2	TGCAGTGCTAGTAGACTAGCGGGGGGGCCCAGGGAGACCCAGTACTTC	CSASRLAGGPRETQYF
TRBV7-2	.	TRBJ1-4	TRBD1	TGTGCCAGCAGCGAACGACAGGGAGCTGAAAAACTGTTTTTT	CASSERQGAEKLFF
TRBV6-5	.	TRBJ1-4	TRBD1	TGTGCCAGCAGTCTGACAGGGGGATGGGAAAAACTGTTTTTT	CASSLTGGWEKLFF
TRBV11-2	.	TRBJ1-2	.	TGTGCCAGCAGCACACAACAGGGCTATGGCTACACCTTC	CASSTQQGYGYTF
TRBV10-3	.	TRBJ2-1	.	TGTGCCATCAGTGAAGGCGGGGCAGGACTTTCTTACAATGAGCAGTTCTTC	CAISEGGAGLSYNEQFF
TRBV5-4	once	TRBJ1-2	TRBD1	TGTGCCAGCCGGGACAGGGGCTACTATGGCTACACCTTC	CASRDRGYYGYTF
TRBV12-3/TRBV12-4	.	TRBJ1-1	.	TGTGCCAGCAGCCTCAACCACGTCCCTGAAGCTTTCTTT	CASSLNHVPEAFF
TRBV5-6	.	TRBJ1-5	.	TGTGCCAGCAGCTTAGAGGGGATGGGTCAGCCCCAGCATTTT	CASSLEGMGQPQHF
TRBV6-5	few	TRBJ2-1	TRBD1	TGTGCCAGCCACGGAGGGACAGGGCCGAATGAGCAGTTCTTC	CASHGGTGPNEQFF
TRBV3-1/TRBV3-2	.	TRBJ2-5	.	TGTGCCAGCAGCCAAGACACAATCGGGAGTGAGACCCAGTACTTC	CASSQDTIGSETQYF
TRBV5-1	.	TRBJ1-1	TRBD1	TGCGCCAGCAGCCGAGGGGACAGGAACACTGAAGCTTTCTTT	CASSRGDRNTEAFF
TRBV5-4	.	TRBJ2-2	.	TGTGCCAGCAGCTTGGAGTGGGACCCCGGGGAGCTGTTTTTT	CASSLEWDPGELFF
TRBV7-2	.	TRBJ1-2	TRBD1	TGTGCCAGCAGCTCGGGACAGGGGGCTCCACTTAACGGCTACACCTTC	CASSSGQGAPLNGYTF
TRBV27	.	TRBJ1-2	.	TGTGCCAGCAGTTTACAAGGGGTAGACTATGGCTACACCTTC	CASSLQGVDYGYTF
TRBV2	.	TRBJ1-1	TRBD1	TGTGCCAGCGGAGAACAGGGGGCTGGAAACACTGAAGCTTTCTTT	CASGEQGAGNTEAFF
TRBV11-2	.	TRBJ2-7	TRBD1	TGTGCCAGCAGTCGAGGGGGCGGTTACAAGCAGTACTTC	CASSRGGGYKQYF
TRBV7-9	.	TRBJ1-1	.	TGTGCCAGCAGCCAAGACCAAAACACTGAAGCTTTCTTT	CASSQDQNTEAFF
TRBV6-1	.	TRBJ1-2	.	TGTGCCAGCAGTGAGGGCGGGTACGGGGTCCGATCTGATGGTGGCTACACCTTC	CASSEGGYGVRSDGGYTF
TRBV5-1	.	TRBJ2-3	TRBD2	TGCGCCAGCAGCTTGTTAGTAGCGGGGGAGGCTACGCAGTATTTT	CASSLLVAGEATQYF
TRBV6-1	.	TRBJ1-5	.	TGTGCCAGCAGTGAAGGGGACGGCATCTTGGGGGAGCCCCAGCATTTT	CASSEGDGILGEPQHF
TRBV30	.	TRBJ1-6	.	TGTGCCTGCGGGGCAGAACTAAATAATTCACCCCTCCACTTT	CACGAELNNSPLHF